The entry below describes one T cell receptor (beta chain). Its target is unknown. These data come from a study of cytomegalovirus exposure and HLA in healthy donors. Notes on the study in general: Earlier results showed most TCR beta V segments being productive about 87% or about 30% of the time. Overall, roughly 160 TCR beta chains were annotated as cytomegalovirus-associated. In a later analysis, TCR association rates varied by HLA locus: DRB1 most, HLA-C fewest.

The PCR was carried out with 60 Vbeta primers and 13 Jbeta primers. The assay was immunoSEQ multiplex PCR, and TCRdb's table has in-frame clones only and misses some. This sample contains tens of thousands of clones. Germline lookup yields CDR1 SGHTA and CDR2 FQGNSA. The CDR3 sequence is 16 residues long. V shed 5 bases, J shed 2 bases, and the junction held 8 bases outside the gene matches. The V gene is TRBV7-2, the J gene TRBJ2-5; TRBD2 agrees at 10 bases. The sequence came from a man in his forties in good health and CMV-seronegative. The sample was PBMCs. The CDR3 loop is CASSPSGGAGQETQYF. CDR3 nucleotides: TGTGCCAGCAGCCCGAGCGGGGGGGCGGGACAAGAGACCCAGTACTTC.